A single sample is the source of the 10 T cell receptor beta chains below, sequenced in a study of T cells after yellow fever vaccination. TCRdb redid the calling of the 5' RACE reads with MiXCR, one entry per CDR3 protein. The sample yields some 500,000 distinct CDR3 sequences, approximately 15% seen once. The material was PBMCs, obtained on the day of the yellow fever booster vaccination. Source of these receptors: a man aged 25-45 years who received the YFV17D yellow fever vaccine.

This sequence joins TRBV12-3 or TRBV12-4 and TRBJ2-3; a possible D gene is TRBD2 (6 bases). CDR3 length: 14 amino acids. The V gene lost 6 bases and the J gene lost 0 bases, with 10 bases spanning the gap. The CDR3: CASSRLVSTDTQYF. Written as DNA, the CDR3 is TGTGCCAGCAGCCGACTAGTCAGCACAGATACGCAGTATTTT.

This clonotype was counted ten times or more. The chain joins TRBV20-1 to TRBJ2-7; no definite D call. This CDR3 has 11 residues. Trimming shortened V by 5 bases and J by 5 bases, and 10 bases separated the two germline ends. Per the germline V gene, CDR1 is DFQATT and CDR2 is SNEGSKA (reference sequence). The CDR3 loop reads CSAGSGNEQYF. Here the CDR3 DNA reads TGCAGTGCTGGCTCTGGCAACGAGCAGTACTTC.

The J gene is TRBJ2-3, the V gene TRBV7-2; TRBD2 matches at 13 bases. This CDR3 contains 16 residues. From germline, CDR1 is SGHTA and CDR2 FQGNSA. Unmatched junction bases numbered 3, after V lost 2 bases and J lost 4 bases. The CDR3 DNA reads TGTGCCAGCAGCTTAACCGGACTAGCGGGAGCAGATACGCAGTATTTT. It specifies CASSLTGLAGADTQYF.

This clonotype came up a few times. The rearrangement joins TRBV28 to TRBJ2-1; no clear D. V was trimmed by 6 bases and J by 0 bases, leaving 15 bases between them. CDR1 MDHEN and CDR2 SYDVKM come from the germline V gene. This CDR3 is built from 16 residues. Here the CDR3 DNA reads TGTGCCAGCAGCGTGCCGGGCTTTAGCTCCTACAATGAGCAGTTCTTC. It encodes CASSVPGFSSYNEQFF.

This clonotype occurred once. The chain joins TRBV5-3 to TRBJ2-2; a possible D gene is TRBD2 (6 bases). TRBV5-3 counts as an open reading frame of uncertain function. The V and J ends lost 8 bases and 5 bases respectively, with 25 bases between them. The length of the CDR3 is 17 residues. CDR3 sequence (DNA): TGTGCCAGGAGCCCCGGCTTCGGAGGGAGTGGAACCGGGGAGCTGTTTTTT. Translation: CARSPGFGGSGTGELFF.

The chain combines TRBV20-1 with TRBJ2-4; a possible D gene is TRBD2 (5 bases). V was cut by 3 bases and J by 6 bases, with 6 bases left in between. Germline V CDR1 and CDR2: DFQATT, SNEGSKA (reference sequence). CDR3 length: 11 amino acids. In nucleotides, the CDR3 is TGCAGTGCTAGGGACTTAAACATTCAGTACTTC. Residues: CSARDLNIQYF.

The chain employs TRBV9 and TRBJ1-5; 7 positions match TRBD1. The CDR3 has 14 amino acids. V trimming: 3 bases; J trimming: 5 bases; junction bases outside the gene matches: 5. Germline values: CDR1 SGDLS, CDR2 YYNGEE. Here the CDR3 DNA reads TGTGCCAGCAGCGCTGGGACAGATTATCAGCCCCAGCATTTT. Translation gives CASSAGTDYQPQHF.

The V call is TRBV6-1, the J call TRBJ1-2, with 7 bases aligning to TRBD1. The CDR3 is 15 amino acids. The germline CDR1 and CDR2 sequences are MNHNS and SASEGT. Trimming cost V 8 bases and J 8 bases; bases outside gene matches: 17. As DNA, the CDR3 is TGTGCCAGCTCCCCCCGGCCAGACAGGGTTTTGGGCTACACCTTC. Protein product: CASSPRPDRVLGYTF.

This clonotype appeared a few times. This chain uses TRBV7-9 with TRBJ2-7, with D tentatively TRBD1 (5 bases). V lost 4 bases, J lost 0 bases, and 16 bases lay in between. The length of the CDR3 is 16 residues. CDR1 SEHNR and CDR2 FQNEAQ come from the germline V gene (reference sequence). CDR3 protein: CASSSTQGYPSYEQYF. CDR3 DNA: TGTGCCAGCAGCTCGACTCAGGGTTATCCCTCCTACGAGCAGTACTTC.

This clonotype came up a few times. The V call is TRBV5-1, the J call TRBJ2-1; D may be TRBD2 (6 bases). Trimming took off 3 bases at V and 13 bases at J, with 11 bases between the two ends. The CDR3 is 11 amino acids. Germline CDR1 SGHRS, CDR2 YFSETQ. Here the CDR3 reads CASSSWGVQFF. In DNA form, the CDR3 reads TGCGCCAGCAGCTCGTGGGGGGTCCAGTTCTTC.